These T cell receptor beta chains were read from a single sample in a study of blood T cell repertoires in COVID-19. Sequenced by immunoSEQ multiplex PCR; TCRdb stores in-frame clones only, minus some. The sample carries some 29,000 clones, approximately 83% recorded once. Sequences were obtained from peripheral blood. Receptors were obtained from a woman of 80 years or more with COVID-19, enrolled during active disease. CDR3s include the opening cysteine and the closing phenylalanine or tryptophan. Fields, in order: CDR3 protein, CDR3 DNA, J gene, clone size, D gene, V gene. D genes are given only for firm matches. The size of a clone is reported for some rows only, either as once, few or many, or as a class for expanded clones.

CDR3 protein: CASSKSPADTQYF
CDR3 DNA: TGTGCCAGTAGTAAAAGCCCCGCAGATACGCAGTATTTT
J gene: TRBJ2-3
clone size: -
D gene: -
V gene: TRBV19

CDR3 protein: CASSRTSGWEQFF
CDR3 DNA: TGTGCCAGCAGCCGCACTAGCGGGTGGGAGCAGTTCTTC
J gene: TRBJ2-1
clone size: -
D gene: TRBD2
V gene: TRBV5-4

CDR3 protein: CASSPRQGRQPQHF
CDR3 DNA: TGTGCCAGCAGCCCCAGACAGGGGAGGCAGCCCCAGCATTTT
J gene: TRBJ1-5
clone size: -
D gene: TRBD1
V gene: TRBV3-1/TRBV3-2

CDR3 protein: CASSPGTAPGGEQFF
CDR3 DNA: TGTGCCAGCAGCCCAGGGACAGCCCCGGGTGGTGAGCAGTTCTTC
J gene: TRBJ2-1
clone size: -
D gene: TRBD1
V gene: TRBV9

CDR3 protein: CAAGDIYGYTF
CDR3 DNA: TGTGCCGCAGGGGACATCTATGGCTACACCTTC
J gene: TRBJ1-2
clone size: -
D gene: -
V gene: TRBV25-1

CDR3 protein: CASSRPGQVEKLFF
CDR3 DNA: TGTGCCAGCAGCCGACCAGGACAGGTTGAAAAACTGTTTTTT
J gene: TRBJ1-4
clone size: -
D gene: TRBD1
V gene: TRBV3-1/TRBV3-2

CDR3 protein: CASSRTGVSGYTF
CDR3 DNA: TGCGCCAGCAGCAGAACCGGAGTTAGTGGCTACACCTTC
J gene: TRBJ1-2
clone size: -
D gene: -
V gene: TRBV5-1

CDR3 protein: CASSFSGVGANVLTF
CDR3 DNA: TGTGCCAGCAGCTTTTCAGGTGTTGGGGCCAACGTCCTGACTTTC
J gene: TRBJ2-6
clone size: -
D gene: -
V gene: TRBV7-3

CDR3 protein: CASSLASGGEETQYF
CDR3 DNA: TGTGCCAGCAGCTTAGCAAGCGGGGGGGAAGAGACCCAGTACTTC
J gene: TRBJ2-5
clone size: -
D gene: TRBD2
V gene: TRBV13

CDR3 protein: CASSLTGGNTEAFF
CDR3 DNA: TGCGCCAGCAGCTTGACCGGGGGAAACACTGAAGCTTTCTTT
J gene: TRBJ1-1
clone size: -
D gene: -
V gene: TRBV5-1

CDR3 protein: CASSIRGPRTYEQYF
CDR3 DNA: TGTGCCAGTAGTATAAGGGGCCCCCGTACGTACGAGCAGTACTTC
J gene: TRBJ2-7
clone size: -
D gene: -
V gene: TRBV19

CDR3 protein: CASSSSGANVLTF
CDR3 DNA: TGTGCCAGCAGTTCTTCTGGGGCCAACGTCCTGACTTTC
J gene: TRBJ2-6
clone size: once
D gene: -
V gene: TRBV6-5

CDR3 protein: CASSLVGGPYEQYF
CDR3 DNA: TGTGCCAGCAGTTTAGTAGGGGGCCCCTACGAGCAGTACTTC
J gene: TRBJ2-7
clone size: few
D gene: TRBD1
V gene: TRBV27

CDR3 protein: CASSLARLGQGARGYTF
CDR3 DNA: TGTGCCAGCAGTTTAGCTCGATTGGGACAGGGGGCGCGTGGCTACACCTTC
J gene: TRBJ1-2
clone size: -
D gene: TRBD1
V gene: TRBV27

CDR3 protein: CASRDSLYGYTF
CDR3 DNA: TGTGCCAGCCGGGACAGCCTATATGGCTACACCTTC
J gene: TRBJ1-2
clone size: -
D gene: TRBD1
V gene: TRBV19

CDR3 protein: CASSIWGPSSLREQYF
CDR3 DNA: TGTGCCAGTAGTATTTGGGGGCCTAGCAGCCTCCGCGAGCAGTACTTC
J gene: TRBJ2-7
clone size: -
D gene: -
V gene: TRBV19

CDR3 protein: CASSARMNTGELFF
CDR3 DNA: TGTGCCAGCAGCGCGCGCATGAACACCGGGGAGCTGTTTTTT
J gene: TRBJ2-2
clone size: -
D gene: -
V gene: TRBV9

CDR3 protein: CASSLALTNYGYTF
CDR3 DNA: TGTGCCAGCAGCTTAGCGCTGACAAACTATGGCTACACCTTC
J gene: TRBJ1-2
clone size: -
D gene: -
V gene: TRBV7-8

CDR3 protein: CATRSGRGQETQYF
CDR3 DNA: TGTGCCACCAGAAGCGGGAGAGGACAAGAGACCCAGTACTTC
J gene: TRBJ2-5
clone size: -
D gene: TRBD2
V gene: TRBV24-1

CDR3 protein: CASSPRSVNEQFF
CDR3 DNA: TGTGCCAGCTCACCACGGTCGGTGAATGAGCAGTTCTTC
J gene: TRBJ2-1
clone size: -
D gene: -
V gene: TRBV18

CDR3 protein: CASSLDQTAEAFF
CDR3 DNA: TGTGCCAGCAGCTTAGATCAGACAGCTGAAGCTTTCTTT
J gene: TRBJ1-1
clone size: -
D gene: -
V gene: TRBV7-2

CDR3 protein: CASSLAGRVTGRAFF
CDR3 DNA: TGCGCCAGCAGCTTGGCCGGTCGAGTGACAGGTAGGGCTTTCTTT
J gene: TRBJ1-1
clone size: -
D gene: -
V gene: TRBV5-1

CDR3 protein: CASSLGYDRGTEAFF
CDR3 DNA: TGTGCCAGCAGCTTAGGATACGACAGGGGGACTGAAGCTTTCTTT
J gene: TRBJ1-1
clone size: once
D gene: TRBD1
V gene: TRBV7-2

CDR3 protein: CASSSRLAGILGEQFF
CDR3 DNA: TGTGCCAGTAGTTCCCGACTAGCGGGGATACTCGGTGAGCAGTTCTTC
J gene: TRBJ2-1
clone size: -
D gene: TRBD2
V gene: TRBV19

CDR3 protein: CASSLETGASYEQYF
CDR3 DNA: TGCGCCAGCAGCTTGGAGACAGGGGCGTCCTACGAGCAGTACTTC
J gene: TRBJ2-7
clone size: -
D gene: TRBD1
V gene: TRBV5-1

CDR3 protein: CASSQGLASQFF
CDR3 DNA: TGTGCCAGCAGCCAAGGTCTAGCTAGTCAGTTCTTC
J gene: TRBJ2-1
clone size: -
D gene: -
V gene: TRBV3-1/TRBV3-2

CDR3 protein: CASSPIQGLSSTDTQYF
CDR3 DNA: TGTGCCAGCAGTCCGATACAGGGGCTTTCTAGCACAGATACGCAGTATTTT
J gene: TRBJ2-3
clone size: -
D gene: TRBD1
V gene: TRBV27

CDR3 protein: CASSLSGQGVGGYTF
CDR3 DNA: TGTGCCAGCAGCTTAAGCGGACAGGGGGTGGGTGGCTACACCTTC
J gene: TRBJ1-2
clone size: -
D gene: TRBD1
V gene: TRBV7-2

CDR3 protein: CASSYNNRKNTEAFF
CDR3 DNA: TGTGCCAGCAGTTACAATAACAGGAAGAACACTGAAGCTTTCTTT
J gene: TRBJ1-1
clone size: -
D gene: -
V gene: TRBV6-5

CDR3 protein: CASSQEGATEAFF
CDR3 DNA: TGTGCCAGCAGCCAAGAGGGGGCGACTGAAGCTTTCTTT
J gene: TRBJ1-1
clone size: -
D gene: -
V gene: TRBV3-1/TRBV3-2

CDR3 protein: CASSHSGVLQETQYF
CDR3 DNA: TGTGCCAGCAGCCACTCAGGGGTCCTCCAAGAGACCCAGTACTTC
J gene: TRBJ2-5
clone size: once
D gene: -
V gene: TRBV14

CDR3 protein: CASSPIGGKAFF
CDR3 DNA: TGTGCCAGTAGTCCCATCGGAGGGAAAGCTTTCTTT
J gene: TRBJ1-1
clone size: -
D gene: -
V gene: TRBV19

CDR3 protein: CASSRAGGASYEQYF
CDR3 DNA: TGTGCCAGCAGCCGCGCGGGGGGGGCCTCCTACGAGCAGTACTTC
J gene: TRBJ2-7
clone size: -
D gene: TRBD2
V gene: TRBV4-2

CDR3 protein: CASSPGTSLTEAFF
CDR3 DNA: TGTGCCAGCAGTCCGGGGACAAGTCTTACTGAAGCTTTCTTT
J gene: TRBJ1-1
clone size: few
D gene: -
V gene: TRBV28

CDR3 protein: CAWSVRRGVTEAFF
CDR3 DNA: TGTGCCTGGAGTGTACGGCGGGGGGTCACTGAAGCTTTCTTT
J gene: TRBJ1-1
clone size: -
D gene: -
V gene: TRBV30

CDR3 protein: CASSPTGLNEKLFF
CDR3 DNA: TGTGCCAGCAGCCCAACAGGTCTTAATGAAAAACTGTTTTTT
J gene: TRBJ1-4
clone size: -
D gene: -
V gene: TRBV5-4

CDR3 protein: CASSIETVSLNTEAFF
CDR3 DNA: TGTGCCAGTAGTATCGAGACAGTTAGTCTGAACACTGAAGCTTTCTTT
J gene: TRBJ1-1
clone size: once
D gene: -
V gene: TRBV19

CDR3 protein: CASRGGHYGYTF
CDR3 DNA: TGTGCCAGCCGGGGGGGGCACTATGGCTACACCTTC
J gene: TRBJ1-2
clone size: -
D gene: -
V gene: TRBV3-1/TRBV3-2

CDR3 protein: CASSQDTGTGGKTQYF
CDR3 DNA: TGTGCCAGCAGCCAAGATACAGGGACAGGGGGGAAGACCCAGTACTTC
J gene: TRBJ2-5
clone size: -
D gene: TRBD1
V gene: TRBV3-1/TRBV3-2

CDR3 protein: CASSNTGVWTEAFF
CDR3 DNA: TGTGCCAGCAGTAATACAGGGGTTTGGACTGAAGCTTTCTTT
J gene: TRBJ1-1
clone size: -
D gene: TRBD1
V gene: TRBV6-2/TRBV6-3

CDR3 protein: CASSSGQGGTREKLFF
CDR3 DNA: TGTGCCAGCAGCTCCGGACAGGGGGGAACGCGGGAAAAACTGTTTTTT
J gene: TRBJ1-4
clone size: -
D gene: TRBD1
V gene: TRBV7-9

CDR3 protein: CAWSPFGYTEAFF
CDR3 DNA: TGTGCCTGGAGCCCCTTCGGTTACACTGAAGCTTTCTTT
J gene: TRBJ1-1
clone size: -
D gene: -
V gene: TRBV30

CDR3 protein: CASSQKNRLWGRDQPQHF
CDR3 DNA: TGTGCCAGCAGCCAGAAAAATCGCCTTTGGGGGCGAGATCAGCCCCAGCATTTT
J gene: TRBJ1-5
clone size: once
D gene: -
V gene: TRBV3-1/TRBV3-2

CDR3 protein: CSASRPDQPQHF
CDR3 DNA: TGCAGTGCTAGTCGCCCGGATCAGCCCCAGCATTTT
J gene: TRBJ1-5
clone size: -
D gene: -
V gene: TRBV20-1

CDR3 protein: CASSLDSSGEQFF
CDR3 DNA: TGTGCCAGCAGTCTAGACAGCTCCGGTGAGCAGTTCTTC
J gene: TRBJ2-1
clone size: -
D gene: -
V gene: TRBV7-9

CDR3 protein: CASTLRGALANYGYTF
CDR3 DNA: TGTGCCAGTACCCTGCGGGGGGCCTTAGCTAACTATGGCTACACCTTC
J gene: TRBJ1-2
clone size: few
D gene: -
V gene: TRBV19

CDR3 protein: CASSPGTLTHYGYTF
CDR3 DNA: TGTGCCAGCAGCCCTGGGACACTAACGCACTATGGCTACACCTTC
J gene: TRBJ1-2
clone size: -
D gene: -
V gene: TRBV7-8